Listed below are T cell receptor beta chains from one sample, sequenced in a study of cytomegalovirus exposure and HLA in healthy donors. Profiling relied on immunoSEQ multiplex PCR, and the TCRdb table lists in-frame clones only, not all of them. This table has 100,000 to 150,000 clones, 70% to 90% appearing once. Sequenced material: PBMCs. The receptors originated from a woman between 18 and 29 years old in good health and CMV-seronegative. CDR3s include the opening cysteine and the closing phenylalanine or tryptophan. D genes are given only for firm matches. The size of a clone is reported for some rows only, either as once, few or many, or as a class for expanded clones.

v_gene,abundance,d_gene,j_gene,CDR3aa,CDR3nt
TRBV6-5,.,TRBD1,TRBJ2-5,CASTGQGKETQYF,TGTGCCAGCACGGGACAGGGTAAAGAGACCCAGTACTTC
TRBV5-1,.,.,TRBJ2-1,CASLSPSSYNEQFF,TGCGCCAGCCTTTCGCCGAGCTCCTACAATGAGCAGTTCTTC
TRBV11-2,.,.,TRBJ1-1,CASSLTGRGTEAFF,TGTGCCAGCAGCTTAACGGGTAGGGGAACTGAAGCTTTCTTT
TRBV6-6,.,.,TRBJ1-2,CASSPGGDYGYTF,TGTGCCAGCAGTCCGGGAGGAGACTATGGCTACACCTTC
TRBV9,.,.,TRBJ1-2,CASSVGGRSYGYTF,TGTGCCAGCAGCGTCGGGGGTAGGAGCTATGGCTACACCTTC
TRBV5-1,.,TRBD1,TRBJ2-3,CAMDTRDRATDTQYF,TGCGCCATGGATACAAGGGACAGGGCGACAGATACGCAGTATTTT
TRBV7-9,.,TRBD2,TRBJ2-1,CASRVAGDNEQFF,TGTGCCAGCCGCGTAGCGGGAGACAATGAGCAGTTCTTC
TRBV28,.,.,TRBJ1-1,CASSLLDRLNTEAFF,TGTGCCAGCAGTTTGCTGGACAGACTGAACACTGAAGCTTTCTTT
TRBV5-8,.,TRBD2,TRBJ2-5,CASSPKRQLAGVETQYF,TGTGCCAGCAGCCCCAAGCGCCAACTAGCGGGGGTAGAGACCCAGTACTTC
TRBV19,.,.,TRBJ1-1,CASRHRMGAGVTEAFF,TGTGCCAGTAGGCATCGGATGGGGGCCGGGGTCACTGAAGCTTTCTTT
TRBV5-1,.,.,TRBJ1-2,CASSRDTNYGYTF,TGCGCCAGCAGCCGGGACACTAACTATGGCTACACCTTC
TRBV15,once,TRBD1,TRBJ2-7,CATSRGGTGEGTIYEQYF,TGTGCCACCAGCAGAGGGGGGACAGGGGAGGGCACGATATACGAGCAGTACTTC
TRBV7-2,.,TRBD2,TRBJ2-7,CASSFREGAYEQYF,TGTGCCAGCAGCTTTCGGGAGGGGGCCTACGAGCAGTACTTC
TRBV9,.,TRBD2,TRBJ2-7,CASSGRTSGGAGYYEQYF,TGTGCCAGCAGCGGAAGGACTAGCGGGGGGGCCGGTTACTACGAGCAGTACTTC
TRBV18,few,.,TRBJ1-1,CASSPRRGEAFF,TGTGCCAGCTCACCGAGAAGGGGTGAAGCTTTCTTT
TRBV30,.,.,TRBJ1-5,CAWSQDNQPQHF,TGTGCCTGGAGTCAGGATAATCAGCCCCAGCATTTT
TRBV5-1,.,TRBD1,TRBJ1-1,CASSLDRQGANTEAFF,TGCGCCAGCAGCTTGGATAGGCAGGGGGCGAACACTGAAGCTTTCTTT
TRBV6-1,.,.,TRBJ2-7,CASSERSPYEQYF,TGTGCCAGCAGTGAACGGTCCCCCTACGAGCAGTACTTC
TRBV4-3,.,TRBD2,TRBJ2-1,CASSPGGVVAGQQFF,TGCGCCAGCAGCCCGGGGGGGGTTGTTGCGGGTCAGCAGTTCTTC
TRBV4-3,.,TRBD1,TRBJ1-3,CASSHNLAGGNGNTIYF,TGCGCCAGCAGCCATAACCTGGCAGGGGGCAATGGAAACACCATATATTTT
TRBV27,once,TRBD2,TRBJ2-5,CASSPAGLAGPIRETQYF,TGTGCCAGCAGTCCCGCAGGACTAGCGGGACCAATTCGAGAGACCCAGTACTTC
TRBV6-6,once,TRBD1,TRBJ1-2,CASSSGQGKVAYGYTF,TGTGCCAGCAGCTCGGGACAGGGGAAAGTTGCCTATGGCTACACCTTC
TRBV4-2,.,.,TRBJ1-5,CASSQEAGSYSNQPQHF,TGTGCCAGCAGCCAAGAAGCGGGCAGCTATAGCAATCAGCCCCAGCATTTT
TRBV2,.,TRBD1,TRBJ1-2,CASTETPTGGSVLYGYTF,TGTGCCAGCACTGAGACCCCGACAGGGGGCTCCGTCCTATATGGCTACACCTTC
TRBV7-9,.,.,TRBJ2-5,CASSPETGRETQYF,TGTGCCAGCAGCCCCGAGACAGGGAGGGAGACCCAGTACTTC
TRBV27,.,TRBD1,TRBJ1-5,CASSRRSGTGGRQPQHF,TGTGCCAGCAGTCGTCGTTCCGGGACAGGGGGTAGGCAGCCCCAGCATTTT
TRBV6-1,.,TRBD2,TRBJ2-7,CASSEARGGYEQYF,TGTGCCAGCAGTGAAGCACGGGGGGGATACGAGCAGTACTTC
TRBV10-2,few,TRBD1,TRBJ2-7,CASRQTGGYEQYF,TGCGCCAGCAGACAAACAGGGGGCTACGAGCAGTACTTC
TRBV5-4,.,.,TRBJ2-2,CASSMDSNTGELFF,TGTGCCAGCAGCATGGACAGTAACACCGGGGAGCTGTTTTTT
TRBV28,.,TRBD1,TRBJ1-1,CASSSKSTGVTEAFF,TGTGCCAGCAGTTCCAAATCCACAGGGGTGACTGAAGCTTTCTTT
TRBV4-1,.,.,TRBJ2-3,CASSQGPSADTQYF,TGCGCCAGCAGCCAAGGTCCTAGCGCAGATACGCAGTATTTT
TRBV18,.,TRBD2,TRBJ2-7,CASSPEGASGGEQYF,TGTGCCAGCTCACCAGAGGGGGCTAGCGGGGGCGAGCAGTACTTC
TRBV5-1,.,TRBD2,TRBJ2-1,CASSSQGGGTQQEQFF,TGCGCCAGCAGCTCCCAGGGCGGGGGGACCCAGCAAGAGCAGTTCTTC
TRBV27,.,TRBD2,TRBJ2-7,CASSGEGYEQYF,TGTGCCAGCAGCGGGGAGGGCTACGAGCAGTACTTC
TRBV27,.,.,TRBJ2-3,CASSPSVAWAPSDTQYF,TGTGCCAGCAGTCCGTCCGTAGCGTGGGCCCCTAGCGATACGCAGTATTTT
TRBV4-1,.,TRBD2,TRBJ2-5,CASSQDSGGPEETQYF,TGCGCCAGCAGCCAAGATAGCGGGGGGCCTGAAGAGACCCAGTACTTC
TRBV7-8,.,TRBD1,TRBJ2-2,CASSYRTGGLTGELFF,TGTGCCAGCAGCTATAGGACAGGGGGCCTCACCGGGGAGCTGTTTTTT
TRBV5-6,.,TRBD2,TRBJ2-7,CASSLLGRISGSSYEQYF,TGTGCCAGCAGCTTGTTAGGGCGAATAAGCGGGAGCTCCTACGAGCAGTACTTC
TRBV7-6,once,.,TRBJ2-7,CASSPWRDSYEQYF,TGTGCCAGCAGCCCTTGGCGGGACTCCTACGAGCAGTACTTC
TRBV5-4,.,TRBD1,TRBJ1-2,CASSSGGRDYGYTF,TGTGCCAGCAGCTCAGGGGGCAGGGACTATGGCTACACCTTC